The 13 T cell receptor beta chains reported below all come from one sample, sequenced in a study of OX40 agonist ivuxolimab in advanced cancers. The library relied on the immunoSEQ multiplex PCR assay. Not all clones reach the TCRdb copy of this immuneACCESS table, which keeps in-frame sequences only. Checked studies attribute under half of the gap to unresolved V genes and leave the rest unexplained. The sample contains some 72,000 clones, roughly 92% of them found a single time. The ten largest clonotypes hold roughly 2.8% of the sample. Sequencing used CD4+ or CD8+ T cells sorted from blood, obtained in a trial of the OX40 agonist ivuxolimab. All receptors derive from an adult with an advanced solid tumor such as melanoma, head and neck, liver or kidney cancer.

This chain joins TRBV6-1 and TRBJ1-2, with TRBD1 identical over 7 bases. This CDR3 is built from 15 residues. CDR1 is MNHNS, CDR2 SASEGT, per germline. After removal of 1 base from V and 3 bases from J, the junction contained 5 bases not matched to a gene. The CDR3 reads CASSEGVRGDYGYTF. CDR3 DNA: TGTGCCAGCAGTGAAGGGGTCAGGGGGGACTATGGCTACACCTTC.

The rearrangement uses TRBV30 and TRBJ2-2, with 7 bases matching TRBD1. V trimming: 0 bases; J trimming: 10 bases; junction bases outside the gene matches: 11. This CDR3 region has 15 residues. CDR1 and CDR2 (germline): GTSNPN, SVGIG (reference sequence). The CDR3 bases are TGTGCCTGGAGTGTACCTGACAGGGCCTCGATGGAGCTGTTTTTT. As protein: CAWSVPDRASMELFF.

The rearrangement joins TRBV5-1 to TRBJ2-6; 9 bases map to TRBD1. The V gene end was trimmed by 7 bases and the J gene end by 0 bases; junction bases not matched to a gene: 8. Germline V lookup: CDR1 SGHRS, CDR2 YFSETQ. This CDR3 is 17 amino acids long. Here the CDR3 DNA reads TGCGCCAGCGGCCGGGACAGGGTCCTCTCTGGGGCCAACGTCCTGACTTTC. Residues: CASGRDRVLSGANVLTF.

V is TRBV7-8 and J is TRBJ1-3; no clear D. This CDR3 is built from 14 residues. From germline, CDR1 is SGHVS and CDR2 FQNEAQ. Trimming cost V 5 bases and J 0 bases, with 8 bases left between them. The CDR3 sequence: CASSGITSGNTIYF. The CDR3 bases are TGTGCCAGCAGCGGAATCACCTCTGGAAACACCATATATTTT. Full variable domain (outside the CDR3, taken from reference TRBV7-8 and TRBJ1-3): GAGVSQSPRYKVAKRGQDVALRCDPISGHVSLFWYQQALGQGPEFLTYFQNEAQLDKSGLPSDRFFAERPEGSVSTLKIQRTQQEDSAVYLCASSGITSGNTIYFGEGSWLTVV.

The V call is TRBV18, the J call TRBJ1-1; 8 bases map to TRBD1. Germline assignment: CDR1 KGHSH and CDR2 LQKENI. The CDR3 is made up of 15 amino acids. V was clipped by 6 bases and J by 2 bases; unmatched bases: 8. CDR3 region: CASSGQGSVNTEAFF. The CDR3 DNA sequence: TGTGCCAGCTCTGGACAGGGTAGTGTAAACACTGAAGCTTTCTTT.

This chain joins TRBV7-2 and TRBJ1-2; D uncertain. The CDR3 has 13 residues. Germline CDR1 SGHTA, CDR2 FQGNSA. Trimming stripped 4 bases from V and 4 bases from J, with 10 bases between. This CDR3 reads CASSSGSFYGYTF. CDR3 nucleotide sequence: TGTGCCAGCAGCTCCGGTTCATTCTATGGCTACACCTTC.

The gene calls are TRBV9 and TRBJ2-3; D uncertain. The CDR3 runs 11 residues. Germline-derived CDR1 and CDR2 are SGDLS and YYNGEE. The V and J ends lost 0 bases and 5 bases respectively, with 1 base between them. CDR3 nucleotide sequence: TGTGCCAGCAGCGTAGAAGATACGCAGTATTTT. Translated: CASSVEDTQYF.

This rearrangement joins TRBV21-1 to TRBJ1-1. TRBV21-1 is recorded as a pseudogene. The CDR3 totals 15 residues. CDR3 sequence (DNA): TGTGCCAGCCCCGGGAGGGGGTCGGGGAACACTGAAGCTTTCTTT. It translates to CASPGRGSGNTEAFF.

This clone was found a few times. The chain uses TRBV29-1 and TRBJ1-2; D uncertain. Between the trimmed V and J ends, which lost 6 bases and 4 bases, there was a span of 9 bases. The CDR3 sequence is 11 residues long. Per germline, CDR1 SQVTM and CDR2 ANQGSEA. CDR3 sequence (DNA): TGCAGCGTGGGGAACTCCTATGGCTACACCTTC. Translating gives CSVGNSYGYTF.

The genes are TRBV28 and TRBJ1-2; D is undetermined. Trimming cost V 5 bases and J 4 bases, with 14 bases left between them. Germline V gene data show CDR1 as MDHEN and CDR2 as SYDVKM. This CDR3 contains 14 residues. CDR3 in DNA: TGTGCCAGCAGTCTCCCCCGGGCAGGCTATGGCTACACCTTC. It encodes CASSLPRAGYGYTF.

The chain recombines TRBV28 with TRBJ2-7; possibly TRBD1 or TRBD2 for D (5 bases each). The V end lost 7 bases, the J end lost 4 bases, and 14 bases lay between the germline ends. Germline V gives CDR1 MDHEN, CDR2 SYDVKM. This CDR3 region has 13 residues. The CDR3: CASTRDPRYEQYF. The CDR3 nucleotides read TGTGCCAGCACCCGGGACCCTAGGTACGAGCAGTACTTC.

The rearrangement joins TRBV7-8 to TRBJ1-2, with D unresolved. Germline CDR1 SGHVS, CDR2 FQNEAQ. Trimming cost V 4 bases and J 6 bases, with 12 bases left between them. This CDR3 region has 13 residues. The CDR3 region is CASSSSFYDGYTF. The CDR3 DNA follows: TGTGCCAGCAGCTCCTCATTCTACGATGGCTACACCTTC. The entire variable domain, with the rest obtained from reference TRBV7-8 and TRBJ1-2, is as follows: GAGVSQSPRYKVAKRGQDVALRCDPISGHVSLFWYQQALGQGPEFLTYFQNEAQLDKSGLPSDRFFAERPEGSVSTLKIQRTQQEDSAVYLCASSSSFYDGYTFGSGTRLTVV.

The CDR3 is CASSWGQFNQPQHF. CDR3 DNA: TGTGCCAGCAGCTGGGGACAATTCAATCAGCCCCAGCATTTT. The chain links TRBV6-1 to TRBJ1-5; TRBD1 might be the D (6 bases). Germline-derived CDR1 and CDR2 are MNHNS and SASEGT. The V and J ends lost 6 bases and 3 bases respectively, with 12 bases between them. The CDR3 covers 14 residues.